A single sample is the source of the 24 T cell receptor beta chains below, sequenced in a study of T-cell reconstitution after alpha-beta-depleted transplantation in children. Molecular barcoding with unique molecular identifiers was used for the TCRbeta library. Each CDR3 protein gets one entry after TCRdb re-called the PCR reads with MiXCR. The data hold 150,000 to 200,000 distinct CDR3 sequences, with approximately 6.6% observed a single time. The sample consisted of PBMCs from the stem cell graft donor, taken from the stem cell graft. These receptors were collected from a human donor who donated a stem cell graft to a child with Wiskott-Aldrich syndrome.

Of note for this clonotype: This may come from a read error, since a much larger clone is one base off. In DNA form, the CDR3 reads TGCGCCAGCAGCTTGACAGGGGCATCTTACTACAATAAGCAGTTCTTC. Translation: CASSLTGASYYNKQFF. The rearrangement joins TRBV5-1 to TRBJ2-1; 7 nucleotides agree with TRBD1. The CDR3 covers 16 residues. Germline values: CDR1 SGHRS, CDR2 YFSETQ.

This clonotype was counted between two and nine times. The V and J genes are TRBV7-2 and TRBJ2-5, with D perhaps matching TRBD2 (7 bases). The germline V gene encodes CDR1 SGHTA and CDR2 FQGNSA. The V end lost 4 bases, the J end lost 4 bases, and 16 bases lay between the germline ends. The CDR3 is 15 residues long. The CDR3 loop is CASSSLGGAGETQYF. The CDR3 DNA follows: TGTGCCAGCAGCTCGTTAGGGGGGGCGGGAGAGACCCAGTACTTC.

This clonotype was seen ten or more times. J is TRBJ2-1 and V is TRBV6-2 or TRBV6-3; D may be TRBD1 or TRBD2 (5 bases each). Trimming shortened V by 2 bases and J by 6 bases, and 14 bases separated the two germline ends. The germline CDR1 and CDR2 sequences are MNHEY and SVGEGT. This CDR3 comprises 15 residues. This CDR3 is CASSYHGTYGNEQFF. The CDR3 nucleotides read TGTGCCAGCAGTTACCACGGGACCTACGGCAATGAGCAGTTCTTC.

This clonotype was detected ten times or more. The genes are TRBV7-2 and TRBJ2-1, with 9 nucleotides matching TRBD2. Looked up from germline, CDR1 is SGHTA and CDR2 is FQGNSA. The CDR3 consists of 16 residues. Trimming took 1 base from V and 4 from J; bases not matched to a gene: 5. The CDR3, as DNA: TGTGCCAGCAGCTTAGTTGCGGGGGGGATTTACAATGAGCAGTTCTTC. Protein sequence: CASSLVAGGIYNEQFF.

This clonotype was recorded a few times. The chain couples TRBV7-6 to TRBJ2-7; 8 bases fit TRBD1. The junction had 7 bases not matched to a gene; V was cut back by 1 base and J by 2 bases. The CDR3 sequence is 16 residues long. The germline CDR1 and CDR2 sequences are SGHVS and FNYEAQ. The CDR3: CASSLGSPGGPYEQYF. CDR3 nucleotides: TGTGCCAGCAGCTTAGGGTCTCCAGGGGGCCCCTACGAGCAGTACTTC.

This clonotype appeared a few times. This chain uses TRBV5-1 with TRBJ1-3; D remains ambiguous. Per the germline V gene, CDR1 is SGHRS and CDR2 is YFSETQ. V lost 3 bases and J 0 bases, leaving 13 bases between the germline ends. The CDR3 is 16 amino acids. The chain's CDR3 is CASSSSAGHSGNTIYF. CDR3 DNA sequence: TGCGCCAGCAGCTCCTCGGCAGGCCACTCTGGAAACACCATATATTTT. The entire variable domain, with the rest obtained from reference TRBV5-1 and TRBJ1-3, is as follows: KAGVTQTPRYLIKTRGQQVTLSCSPISGHRSVSWYQQTPGQGLQFLFEYFSETQRNKGNFPGRFSGRQFSNSRSEMNVSTLELGDSALYLCASSSSAGHSGNTIYFGEGSWLTVV.

In its sample, this clonotype was seen many times. The rearrangement links TRBV12-3 or TRBV12-4 to TRBJ1-5, with 8 bases lining up with TRBD1. There are 14 residues in the CDR3. The trim removed 6 bases at V and 1 base at J, leaving 2 bases unmatched. This CDR3 is CASRQGESNQPQHF. The CDR3 DNA follows: TGTGCCAGCAGACAGGGGGAAAGCAATCAGCCCCAGCATTTT.

This clonotype was observed at least ten times. The rearrangement joins TRBV7-8 to TRBJ1-1; weak D call: TRBD1 (5 bases). Between the trimmed V and J ends, which lost 8 bases and 1 base, there was a span of 17 bases. The germline V gene has CDR1 SGHVS and CDR2 FQNEAQ. This CDR3 has 15 amino acids. The CDR3 sequence: CASVPELGRNTEAFF. The CDR3 DNA follows: TGTGCCAGCGTGCCCGAATTGGGACGGAACACTGAAGCTTTCTTT.

This chain joins TRBV24-1 and TRBJ2-7; tentative D call: TRBD2 (5 bases). Per germline, CDR1 KGHDR and CDR2 SFDVKD. This CDR3 region has 15 residues. The ends were cut back, 2 bases at V and 2 bases at J, with 12 bases in the middle. For the CDR3, the DNA is TGTGCCACCAGTGATTCCCGTACGGGGACCTACGAGCAGTACTTC. As protein: CATSDSRTGTYEQYF.

Many counts were recorded for this clonotype. The chain recombines TRBV20-1 with TRBJ2-1, with a weak D call TRBD2 (6 bases). V gave up 2 bases and J gave up 0 bases, with 11 bases separating them. CDR1 DFQATT and CDR2 SNEGSKA come from the germline V gene (reference sequence). This CDR3 contains 15 residues. The CDR3 DNA reads TGCAGTGCTAGACGACTAGAAGGCTCCTACAATGAGCAGTTCTTC. Its translation is CSARRLEGSYNEQFF.

The CDR3 DNA reads as TGTGCCAGCTCACCAAGAAGCGGGGGGGTTTTTCGCTCCTACGAGCAGTACTTC. The encoded protein is CASSPRSGGVFRSYEQYF. The rearrangement links TRBV18 to TRBJ2-7; TRBD2 agrees at 10 bases. V gave up 2 bases and J gave up 0 bases; unmatched junction bases: 10. The CDR3 spans 18 residues. Germline V gene sequence: CDR1 KGHSH, CDR2 LQKENI. The full variable domain, completed using reference TRBV18 and TRBJ2-7, is NAGVMQNPRHLVRRRGQEARLRCSPMKGHSHVYWYRQLPEEGLKFMVYLQKENIIDESGMPKERFSAEFPKEGPSILRIQQVVRGDSAAYFCASSPRSGGVFRSYEQYFGPGTRLTVT.

The table lists this clonotype with a few counts. The V and J genes are TRBV5-5 and TRBJ2-7; D may match TRBD1 or TRBD2 (5 bases each). The CDR3 extends over 18 amino acids. V was trimmed by 0 bases and J by 1 base, leaving 20 bases between them. Germline V lookup: CDR1 SGHKS, CDR2 YYEKEE (reference sequence). For the CDR3, the DNA is TGTGCCAGCAGCTTGGTGGTAGCGTCGGGGACGGGGTCCTACGAGCAGTACTTC. This translates into CASSLVVASGTGSYEQYF.

This clonotype was picked up many times. This CDR3 reads CSATKPGTGDYGYTF. The CDR3 bases are TGCAGTGCTACAAAACCCGGGACAGGGGACTATGGCTACACCTTC. This chain connects TRBV20-1 to TRBJ1-2; 10 positions match TRBD1. The CDR3 runs to 15 residues. Germline loops: CDR1 DFQATT, CDR2 SNEGSKA (reference sequence). V dropped 4 bases and J dropped 3; count of bases not matched to a gene: 8.

This clonotype was counted many times. The chain has TRBV6-2 or TRBV6-3 and TRBJ2-7; no definite D call. V was shortened by 0 bases and J by 3 bases, with 6 bases between the two germline ends. Looked up from germline, CDR1 is MNHEY and CDR2 is SVGEGT. The CDR3 is made up of 13 amino acids. DNA of the CDR3: TGTGCCAGCAGTTACTCGAGACTCTACGAGCAGTACTTC. This encodes CASSYSRLYEQYF.

There are many counts of this clonotype. CDR3 DNA sequence: TGTGCCAGCAGCGTAGACAATGAGCAGTTCTTC. Translation: CASSVDNEQFF. The rearrangement joins TRBV9 to TRBJ2-1; no reliable D call. The V end lost 0 bases, the J end lost 5 bases, and 0 bases lay between the germline ends. This CDR3 spans 11 amino acids. The germline CDR1 and CDR2 sequences are SGDLS and YYNGEE.

The rearrangement joins TRBV6-1 to TRBJ2-7, with 7 bases identical to TRBD1. CDR3 length: 14 amino acids. In germline, CDR1 is MNHNS, CDR2 SASEGT. The V and J ends lost 6 bases and 0 bases, in that order; junction bases with no gene match: 5. The CDR3 DNA reads as TGTGCCAGCAGCCCCAGGGGGTACTCCTACGAGCAGTACTTC. It specifies CASSPRGYSYEQYF.

The sample holds many counts of this clonotype. The gene calls are TRBV7-2 and TRBJ2-5; possibly TRBD2 for D (5 bases). V gave up 2 bases and J gave up 2 bases, with 6 bases separating them. The length of the CDR3 is 13 residues. Per germline, CDR1 SGHTA and CDR2 FQGNSA. CDR3 bases: TGTGCCAGCAGCTTACCGGGGCAAGAGACCCAGTACTTC. Protein sequence: CASSLPGQETQYF.

This chain links TRBV5-1 with TRBJ1-6; D not certain. V was clipped by 1 base and J by 7 bases, with 12 bases between them. The germline V gene encodes CDR1 SGHRS and CDR2 YFSETQ. The CDR3 consists of 15 residues. The CDR3 is CASSLQGPGNSPLHF. The CDR3 nucleotides are TGCGCCAGCAGCTTGCAAGGGCCGGGGAATTCACCCCTCCACTTT. Based on the CDR3 plus reference TRBV5-1 and TRBJ1-6, the full variable domain is KAGVTQTPRYLIKTRGQQVTLSCSPISGHRSVSWYQQTPGQGLQFLFEYFSETQRNKGNFPGRFSGRQFSNSRSEMNVSTLELGDSALYLCASSLQGPGNSPLHFGNGTRLTVT.

This clonotype occurred many times. The rearrangement uses TRBV10-3 and TRBJ2-1; D unclear. Trimming took 4 bases from V and 0 from J, leaving 10 bases between them. Per the germline V gene, CDR1 is ENHRY and CDR2 is SYGVKD. This CDR3 is 15 amino acids long. CDR3 nucleotide sequence: TGTGCCATCAGTGTCAGTCGGAGCTCCTACAATGAGCAGTTCTTC. Encoded protein: CAISVSRSSYNEQFF.

This clonotype was recorded many times. V gene TRBV12-3 or TRBV12-4 combines with J gene TRBJ2-1, with D unresolved. The CDR3 length is 15 residues. V was cut by 6 bases and J by 0 bases, with 12 bases left in between. The chain's CDR3 is CASRIKVSSYNEQFF. The CDR3 region has the DNA TGTGCCAGCAGAATCAAGGTTAGCTCCTACAATGAGCAGTTCTTC.

The sample holds many counts of this clonotype. The chain is built from TRBV5-6 and TRBJ2-6, with D uncertain. This CDR3 spans 16 amino acids. The ends were cut back, 0 bases at V and 0 bases at J, with 7 bases in the middle. Germline CDR1 reads SGHDT; CDR2 reads YYEEEE. This CDR3 reads CASSLDSSSGANVLTF. Written as DNA, the CDR3 is TGTGCCAGCAGCTTGGATAGTAGCTCTGGGGCCAACGTCCTGACTTTC.

This clonotype was counted ten times or more. V is TRBV10-3 and J is TRBJ2-1; 11 nucleotides agree with TRBD2. The CDR3 is made up of 17 amino acids. The V segment lost 2 bases and the J segment 0 bases; nucleotides outside the gene matches: 3. Germline lookup yields CDR1 ENHRY and CDR2 SYGVKD. The CDR3, as DNA: TGTGCCATCAGTGAGGGTAGCGGGAGGGCCTCCTACAATGAGCAGTTCTTC. This encodes CAISEGSGRASYNEQFF.

The chain joins TRBV2 to TRBJ1-1; possible D gene TRBD1, 5 bases. Trimming shortened V by 2 bases and J by 6 bases, and 13 bases separated the two germline ends. The CDR3 runs to 14 residues. Germline CDR1 and CDR2: SNHLY and FYNNEI. CDR3 protein: CASSEQQVTPEAFF. CDR3 nucleotide sequence: TGTGCCAGCAGTGAACAACAGGTCACCCCTGAAGCTTTCTTT.

V and J are TRBV6-1 and TRBJ2-7; D gene uncertain. Germline CDR1 and CDR2: MNHNS and SASEGT. V was clipped by 7 bases and J by 0 bases, with 13 bases between them. The CDR3 has 14 residues. CDR3 DNA sequence: TGTGCCAGCACAACTGCGGTACTCTCCTACGAGCAGTACTTC. Its translation: CASTTAVLSYEQYF.